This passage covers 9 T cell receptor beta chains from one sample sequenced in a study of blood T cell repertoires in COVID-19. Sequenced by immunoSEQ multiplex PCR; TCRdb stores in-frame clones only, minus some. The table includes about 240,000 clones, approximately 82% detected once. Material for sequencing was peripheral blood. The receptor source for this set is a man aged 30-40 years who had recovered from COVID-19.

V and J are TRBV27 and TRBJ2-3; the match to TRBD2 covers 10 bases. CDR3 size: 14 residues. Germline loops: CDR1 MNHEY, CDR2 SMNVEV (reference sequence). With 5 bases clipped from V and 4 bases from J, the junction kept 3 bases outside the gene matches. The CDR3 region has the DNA TGTGCCAGCAGTAAGGGACTAGCGTCAGATACGCAGTATTTT. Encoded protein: CASSKGLASDTQYF.

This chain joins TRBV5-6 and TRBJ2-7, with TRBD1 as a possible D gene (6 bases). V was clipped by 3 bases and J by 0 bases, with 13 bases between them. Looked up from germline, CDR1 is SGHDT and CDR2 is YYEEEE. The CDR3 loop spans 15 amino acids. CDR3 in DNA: TGTGCCAGCAGCTCTCAGGGGTCGAGCTCCTACGAGCAGTACGTC. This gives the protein CASSSQGSSSYEQYV.

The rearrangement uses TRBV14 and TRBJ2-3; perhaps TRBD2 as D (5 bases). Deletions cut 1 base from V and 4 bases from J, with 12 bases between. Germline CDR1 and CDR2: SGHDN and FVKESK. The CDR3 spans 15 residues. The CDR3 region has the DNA TGTGCCAGCAGCCAAGCGGTTTTGAGGGCAGATACGCAGTATTTT. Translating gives CASSQAVLRADTQYF.

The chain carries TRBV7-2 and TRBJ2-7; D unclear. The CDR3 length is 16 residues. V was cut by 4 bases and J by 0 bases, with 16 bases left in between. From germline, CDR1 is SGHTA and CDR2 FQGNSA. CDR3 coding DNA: TGTGCCAGCAGCTCCACCCCGACACTTAGCTCCTACGAGCAGTACGTC. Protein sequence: CASSSTPTLSSYEQYV.

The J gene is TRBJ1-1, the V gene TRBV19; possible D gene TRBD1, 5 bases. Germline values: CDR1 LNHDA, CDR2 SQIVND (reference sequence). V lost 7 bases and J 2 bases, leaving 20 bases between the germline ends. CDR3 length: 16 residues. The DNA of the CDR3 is TGTGCCAGTATCCCGAATGCGGGGCCTTTAAACACTGAAGCTTTCTTT. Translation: CASIPNAGPLNTEAFF. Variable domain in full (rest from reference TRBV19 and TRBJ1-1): DGGITQSPKYLFRKEGQNVTLSCEQNLNHDAMYWYRQDPGQGLRLIYYSQIVNDFQKGDIAEGYSVSREKKESFPLTVTSAQKNPTAFYLCASIPNAGPLNTEAFFGQGTRLTVV.

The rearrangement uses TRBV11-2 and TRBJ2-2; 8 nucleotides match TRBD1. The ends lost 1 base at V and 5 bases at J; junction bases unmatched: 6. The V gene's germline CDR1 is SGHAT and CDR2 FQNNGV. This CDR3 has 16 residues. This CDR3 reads CASSLVTGVGTGELFF. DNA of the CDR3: TGTGCCAGCAGCTTAGTGACAGGGGTTGGAACCGGGGAGCTGTTTTTT.

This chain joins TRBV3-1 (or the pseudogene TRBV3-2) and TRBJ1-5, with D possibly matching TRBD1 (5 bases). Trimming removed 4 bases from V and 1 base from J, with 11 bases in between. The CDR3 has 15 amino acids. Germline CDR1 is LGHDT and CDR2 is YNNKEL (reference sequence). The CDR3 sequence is CASSPRWGSNQPQHF. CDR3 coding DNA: TGTGCCAGCAGCCCCCGATGGGGCAGCAATCAGCCCCAGCATTTT.

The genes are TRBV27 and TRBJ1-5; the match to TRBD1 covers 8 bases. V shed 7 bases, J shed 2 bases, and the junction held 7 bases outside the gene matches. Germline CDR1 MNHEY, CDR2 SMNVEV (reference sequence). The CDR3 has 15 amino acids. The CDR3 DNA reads TGTGCCAGCACTCCAGGGGGCGCGGGCAATCAGCCCCAGCATTTT. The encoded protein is CASTPGGAGNQPQHF.

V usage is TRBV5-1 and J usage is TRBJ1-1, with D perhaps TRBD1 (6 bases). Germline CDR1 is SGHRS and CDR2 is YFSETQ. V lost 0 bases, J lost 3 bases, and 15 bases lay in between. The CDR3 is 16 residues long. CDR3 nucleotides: TGCGCCAGCAGCTTGGAGAGACAGGCCGGGGACACTGAAGCTTTCTTT. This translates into CASSLERQAGDTEAFF. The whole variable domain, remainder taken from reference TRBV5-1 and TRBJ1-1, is KAGVTQTPRYLIKTRGQQVTLSCSPISGHRSVSWYQQTPGQGLQFLFEYFSETQRNKGNFPGRFSGRQFSNSRSEMNVSTLELGDSALYLCASSLERQAGDTEAFFGQGTRLTVV.